Each of the 32 T cell receptor beta chains below was sequenced from the same sample in a study of cytomegalovirus exposure and HLA in healthy donors. The PCR used 60 Vbeta and 13 Jbeta primers. Measured with immunoSEQ multiplex PCR; TCRdb has only the in-frame clones, and not every one. The listing records 40,000 or so clones. Sequencing used PBMCs. The receptors come from a male donor in good health and CMV-seronegative.

The rearrangement links TRBV4-1 to TRBJ2-7; 10 bases align to TRBD1. Trimming cost V 4 bases and J 5 bases; bases outside gene matches: 8. There are 15 residues in the CDR3. CDR1 and CDR2 from the germline V gene are MGHRA and YSYEKL. The CDR3, as DNA: TGCGCCAGCAGCCTTCCAGGACAGGGGGTAAACGAGCAGTACTTC. Translation gives CASSLPGQGVNEQYF.

This chain joins TRBV7-8 and TRBJ2-7; unclear D gene. The CDR3 loop spans 13 amino acids. Per germline, CDR1 SGHVS and CDR2 FQNEAQ. V was pared by 0 bases and J by 1 base, with 4 bases between. In DNA form, the CDR3 reads TGTGCCAGCAGCTTAGCGCGGTCCTACGAGCAGTACTTC. Translating it yields CASSLARSYEQYF.

The chain joins TRBV5-1 to TRBJ2-5, with 14 bases that match TRBD2. Germline-derived CDR1 and CDR2 are SGHRS and YFSETQ. Trimming cost V 4 bases and J 5 bases; bases outside gene matches: 10. The CDR3 has 17 residues. The CDR3 here is CASSLSLTSGGAETQYF. CDR3 in DNA: TGCGCCAGCAGCCTGAGCCTGACTAGCGGGGGGGCGGAGACCCAGTACTTC.

J is TRBJ1-4 and V is TRBV6-6, with a tentative D call TRBD1 (6 bases). Germline loops: CDR1 MNHNY, CDR2 SVGAGI (reference sequence). The CDR3 covers 14 residues. V lost 5 bases and J lost 6, with 13 bases in between. CDR3 amino acids: CASSLRGGDEKLFF. As DNA, the CDR3 is TGTGCCAGCAGTCTCCGCGGGGGCGATGAAAAACTGTTTTTT.

The chain is built from TRBV5-4 and TRBJ1-6, with D perhaps matching TRBD1 (6 bases). Germline-derived CDR1 and CDR2 are SGHNT and YYREEE (reference sequence). The CDR3 has 14 residues. V was shortened by 5 bases and J by 7 bases, with 13 bases between the two germline ends. The CDR3 reads CASSRQEANSPLHF. In DNA form, the CDR3 reads TGTGCCAGCAGTCGACAGGAGGCGAATTCACCCCTCCACTTT.

The chain has TRBV5-8 and TRBJ1-4; no reliable D call. The ends were cut back, 4 bases at V and 3 bases at J, with 13 bases in the middle. The CDR3 sequence is 15 residues long. The germline V gene encodes CDR1 SGHTS and CDR2 YDEGEE. The CDR3 is CASSRTLRANEKLFF. The CDR3 region has the DNA TGTGCCAGCAGCCGGACTTTGCGAGCTAATGAAAAACTGTTTTTT. The whole variable domain, remainder taken from reference TRBV5-8 and TRBJ1-4, is EAGVTQSPTHLIKTRGQQATLRCSPISGHTSVYWYQQALGLGLQFLLWYDEGEERNRGNFPPRFSGRQFPNYSSELNVNALELEDSALYLCASSRTLRANEKLFFGSGTQLSVL.

V and J are TRBV4-2 and TRBJ2-6; a possible D gene is TRBD1 (6 bases). The CDR3 sequence is 15 residues long. Germline values: CDR1 LGHNA, CDR2 YNFKEQ. The V end was cut by 5 bases, the J end by 4 bases, with 12 bases between. The CDR3 is CASSDQGLGANVLTF. The CDR3 DNA is TGTGCCAGCAGCGATCAGGGGCTCGGGGCCAACGTCCTGACTTTC.

The chain joins TRBV7-9 to TRBJ1-1, with D maybe TRBD1 (6 bases). The CDR3 sequence is 15 residues long. V shed 1 base and J shed 4 bases, with 13 bases lying between them. CDR1 is SEHNR, CDR2 FQNEAQ, per germline (reference sequence). The CDR3 DNA sequence: TGTGCCAGCAGCTTAGGGGCCACAGGGCCCACTGAAGCTTTCTTT. Translated: CASSLGATGPTEAFF.

CDR3 sequence (DNA): TGTGCCACCGAAAGGGGTGAGGGGGCAACAGATACGCAGTATTTT. It translates to CATERGEGATDTQYF. The chain carries TRBV19 and TRBJ2-3; 7 nucleotides align to TRBD1. This CDR3 spans 15 amino acids. Germline lookup yields CDR1 LNHDA and CDR2 SQIVND (reference sequence). The V and J ends lost 10 bases and 3 bases, in that order; junction bases with no gene match: 13.

Concerning this clone: One junction end does not reproduce the germline sequence, and a read error may be involved. The J gene is TRBJ1-2, the V gene TRBV2; D remains ambiguous. CDR3 length: 10 residues. Germline CDR1 is SNHLY and CDR2 is FYNNEI. The DNA of the CDR3 is TGTGCCAGCAAGATGACTTCCCTTTATTTC. It specifies CASKMTSLYF.

The CDR3 coding sequence is TGCGCCAGCAGCCAGGACAGGGGATCGGGAAACACCATATATTTT. It yields the protein CASSQDRGSGNTIYF. The chain has TRBV4-1 and TRBJ1-3, with 9 bases that match TRBD1. Germline trimming cut 3 bases from V and 4 bases from J; bases unmatched to any gene: 4. CDR3 size: 15 residues. CDR1 is MGHRA and CDR2 is YSYEKL in the germline V gene.

The chain joins TRBV7-3 to TRBJ1-1; no firm D call. This CDR3 comprises 14 residues. CDR1 is SGHTA, CDR2 FQGTGA, per germline. The germline V and J ends were trimmed by 0 bases and 0 bases, with 5 bases remaining between them. The DNA of the CDR3 is TGTGCCAGCAGCTTAACCGGGATGAACACTGAAGCTTTCTTT. Translated: CASSLTGMNTEAFF.

This clone shows up as medium-sized (0.01 to 0.1%) by frequency. This chain links TRBV13 with TRBJ1-6; 10 nucleotides align to TRBD1. The CDR3 length is 17 residues. CDR1 and CDR2 from the germline V gene are PRHDT and FYEKMQ (reference sequence). J gave up 6 bases and V 5 bases, and 10 bases lay outside the gene matches. Written as DNA, the CDR3 is TGTGCCAGCAGCCCACGTTTGGGACAGGGGATTAATTCACCCCTCCACTTT. Amino acid sequence: CASSPRLGQGINSPLHF.

The genes are TRBV7-9 and TRBJ2-1; 9 bases map to TRBD1. The V gene end was trimmed by 3 bases and the J gene end by 5 bases; junction bases not matched to a gene: 2. Per germline, CDR1 SEHNR and CDR2 FQNEAQ (reference sequence). This CDR3 has 14 residues. This chain's CDR3 is CASSLGQGNNEQFF. CDR3 bases: TGTGCCAGCAGCTTGGGACAGGGAAACAATGAGCAGTTCTTC.

The J gene is TRBJ2-1, the V gene TRBV7-9; the D is unclear. The germline V gene has CDR1 SEHNR and CDR2 FQNEAQ (reference sequence). The CDR3 sequence is 15 residues long. The V and J ends lost 4 bases and 0 bases respectively, with 10 bases between them. The CDR3, as DNA: TGTGCCAGCAGCTCACAGTATTTCTCCTACAATGAGCAGTTCTTC. Translation gives CASSSQYFSYNEQFF.

V and J are TRBV6-5 and TRBJ2-7; 9 nucleotides agree with TRBD1. Germline CDR1 is MNHEY and CDR2 is SVGAGI. J lost 5 bases, V lost 4 bases, and 6 bases had no gene match. This CDR3 has 14 amino acids. This CDR3 reads CASSLGTGNNEQYF. CDR3 nucleotides: TGTGCCAGCAGTTTGGGGACAGGGAACAACGAGCAGTACTTC.

The V gene is TRBV19, the J gene TRBJ2-7; TRBD1 agrees at 9 bases. The CDR3 is 14 residues long. CDR1 and CDR2 (germline): LNHDA, SQIVND (reference sequence). V was pared by 5 bases and J by 1 base, with 3 bases of the junction left unmatched. The CDR3 DNA is TGTGCCAGTAGTGCCGGGACAGGGTCCTACGAGCAGTACTTC. The encoded protein is CASSAGTGSYEQYF.

This chain links TRBV25-1 with TRBJ1-2; the D is unclear. V shed 5 bases and J shed 4 bases, with 11 bases lying between them. This CDR3 has 13 amino acids. Germline V gives CDR1 MGHDK, CDR2 SYGVNS. The CDR3 region is CASSTAGGYGYTF. The DNA for the CDR3 is TGTGCCAGCAGTACCGCAGGTGGCTATGGCTACACCTTC.

The chain couples TRBV20-1 to TRBJ2-7; weak D call: TRBD1 (5 bases). Trimming left V 5 bases short and J 6 bases short, with 11 bases between. CDR1 and CDR2 (germline): DFQATT, SNEGSKA (reference sequence). The CDR3 length is 11 residues. In nucleotides, the CDR3 is TGCAGTGCTTCCCAGGGATCCGAGCAGTACTTC. Translation: CSASQGSEQYF.

The chain is built from TRBV6-1 and TRBJ1-4, with 9 bases that match TRBD1. From germline, CDR1 is MNHNS and CDR2 SASEGT. There are 15 residues in the CDR3. V shed 4 bases and J 4 bases; nucleotides not matched to a gene: 4. CDR3 DNA sequence: TGTGCCAGCAGTGTACAGGGGGCAAGTAATGAAAAACTGTTTTTT. It encodes CASSVQGASNEKLFF.

This chain joins TRBV7-9 and TRBJ2-5, with 8 bases that match TRBD1. Trimming took 5 bases from V and 3 from J; bases not matched to a gene: 11. The CDR3 extends over 16 amino acids. The germline gives CDR1 SEHNR, CDR2 FQNEAQ (reference sequence). CDR3 in amino acids: CASSPNRGQGKETQYF. In DNA form, the CDR3 reads TGTGCCAGCAGCCCCAACCGCGGACAGGGAAAAGAGACCCAGTACTTC.

The V gene is TRBV6-5, the J gene TRBJ1-5; possible D gene TRBD1, 6 bases. The CDR3 runs 14 residues. Germline CDR1 is MNHEY and CDR2 is SVGAGI. The ends were cut back, 8 bases at V and 5 bases at J, with 16 bases in the middle. The CDR3 loop is CASGGGTAYQPQHF. In DNA form, the CDR3 reads TGTGCCAGCGGCGGGGGCACAGCATATCAGCCCCAGCATTTT.

This rearrangement joins TRBV9 to TRBJ2-1, with 7 bases lining up with TRBD2. The junction had 18 bases not matched to a gene; V was cut back by 6 bases and J by 3 bases. The length of the CDR3 is 18 residues. Per germline, CDR1 SGDLS and CDR2 YYNGEE. The CDR3 bases are TGTGCCAGCACCAGCGGGGAGGGGCTAGGCGTTTTCTACAATGAGCAGTTCTTC. As protein: CASTSGEGLGVFYNEQFF.

The chain links TRBV2 to TRBJ2-4, with 10 bases aligning to TRBD1. Per germline, CDR1 SNHLY and CDR2 FYNNEI. This CDR3 spans 17 amino acids. V dropped 8 bases and J dropped 6; count of bases not matched to a gene: 16. DNA of the CDR3: TGTGCCAGCCTCCCGTACCCGACCGGGACAGGGGCAAACATTCAGTACTTC. Translating gives CASLPYPTGTGANIQYF.

This rearrangement joins TRBV10-1 to TRBJ2-3; D is undetermined. V lost 10 bases and J 3 bases, leaving 14 bases between the germline ends. Per the germline V gene, CDR1 is WNHNN and CDR2 is SYGVQD (reference sequence). The CDR3 is 13 residues long. Here the CDR3 reads CATRPSGTDTQYF. DNA for the CDR3: TGCGCCACCCGACCCTCCGGGACAGATACGCAGTATTTT.

CDR3: CASSVAPGQGTGTGELFF. Here the CDR3 DNA reads TGTGCCAGCAGCGTAGCACCCGGACAGGGTACGGGCACCGGGGAGCTGTTTTTT. The chain has TRBV9 and TRBJ2-2; the match to TRBD1 covers 8 bases. Germline loops: CDR1 SGDLS, CDR2 YYNGEE. J gave up 4 bases and V 0 bases, and 11 bases lay outside the gene matches. There are 18 residues in the CDR3. Combining the CDR3 with reference TRBV9 and TRBJ2-2 gives the whole variable domain DSGVTQTPKHLITATGQRVTLRCSPRSGDLSVYWYQQSLDQGLQFLIQYYNGEERAKGNILERFSAQQFPDLHSELNLSSLELGDSALYFCASSVAPGQGTGTGELFFGEGSRLTVL.

V and J are TRBV11-2 and TRBJ1-2; no reliable D call. The CDR3 consists of 15 residues. V lost 5 bases and J lost 0, with 13 bases in between. The germline V gene has CDR1 SGHAT and CDR2 FQNNGV. The CDR3, as DNA: TGTGCCAGCAGCCCCGGAGGGAATACTAACTATGGCTACACCTTC. It encodes CASSPGGNTNYGYTF.

The chain employs TRBV4-1 and TRBJ2-3; D remains unclear. The CDR3 loop spans 17 amino acids. Trimming took off 4 bases at V and 0 bases at J, with 17 bases between the two ends. Germline lookup yields CDR1 MGHRA and CDR2 YSYEKL. The CDR3 nucleotides are TGCGCCAGCAGCCCCTCTAAACAGAATTATAGCACAGATACGCAGTATTTT. It codes for CASSPSKQNYSTDTQYF.

This chain joins TRBV7-8 and TRBJ2-1, with 12 positions matching TRBD2. Germline CDR1 and CDR2: SGHVS and FQNEAQ. After removal of 5 bases from V and 5 bases from J, the junction contained 1 base not matched to a gene. The CDR3 is 14 amino acids. The CDR3 loop is CASSTSGGNNEQFF. In nucleotides, the CDR3 is TGTGCCAGCAGCACTAGCGGGGGGAACAATGAGCAGTTCTTC.

The chain recombines TRBV7-9 with TRBJ2-7; D is possibly TRBD1 (5 bases). Germline values: CDR1 SEHNR, CDR2 FQNEAQ (reference sequence). The CDR3 consists of 12 residues. Trimming removed 5 bases from V and 4 bases from J, with 9 bases in between. In nucleotides, the CDR3 is TGTGCCAGCAGCCCTGACAGATACGAGCAGTACTTC. It encodes CASSPDRYEQYF.

The chain links TRBV4-1 to TRBJ1-5; unclear D gene. Germline-derived CDR1 and CDR2 are MGHRA and YSYEKL. Trimming stripped 0 bases from V and 0 bases from J, with 12 bases between. This CDR3 spans 17 amino acids. CDR3 coding DNA: TGCGCCAGCAGCCAAGATTACCCCCAGCGTAGCAATCAGCCCCAGCATTTT. This encodes CASSQDYPQRSNQPQHF.

This rearrangement joins TRBV15 to TRBJ1-6, with D unresolved. The CDR3 has 13 residues. Germline CDR1 is LNHNV and CDR2 is YYDKDF (reference sequence). Deletions cut 8 bases from V and 7 bases from J, with 12 bases between. The CDR3 nucleotides read TGTGCCACCGCCAGCGGTATGAATTCACCCCTCCACTTT. Translation gives CATASGMNSPLHF. The entire variable domain, with the rest obtained from reference TRBV15 and TRBJ1-6, is as follows: DAMVIQNPRYQVTQFGKPVTLSCSQTLNHNVMYWYQQKSSQAPKLLFHYYDKDFNNEADTPDNFQSRRPNTSFCFLDIRSPGLGDTAMYLCATASGMNSPLHFGNGTRLTVT.